The rows below give T cell receptor beta chains drawn from one sample of a study of metastatic and nonmetastatic thyroid tumors. TCRdb reassembled clones from the PCR reads with MiXCR. The sample lists about 48,000 clones; more than 20% were seen once. The sample was blood. These receptors came from a male donor with papillary thyroid cancer or a benign thyroid nodule (not recorded which). Some clones in this sample may be carry-over from other donors' samples. Both conserved end residues are part of each CDR3. Rows may omit the clone size; those that give it use once, few, many or a size class.

V,length,size,CDR3
TRBV9,15,.,CASSVTGGANSPLHF
TRBV12-3/TRBV12-4,15,.,CASSHKGRGNEKLFF
TRBV5-1,15,many,CASSLGGSTSYEQYF
TRBV6-1,14,many,CASSQAGGWETQYF
TRBV2,14,many,CASSPHGGLETQYF
TRBV11-2,13,.,CASSMGQVYEQYF
TRBV28,13,.,CASQDGQPGEAFF
TRBV5-1,14,few,CASSFRDSYYEQYF
TRBV9,15,.,CASSVGGASNQPQHF
TRBV30,15,.,CAWTRAGGPENTIYF
TRBV19,15,.,CASSITGTVNEKLLF
TRBV6-1,15,.,CASGELMDRVHEQYF
TRBV7-9,14,many,CAIRGAAAYNEQFF
TRBV11-2,15,.,CASSFPTSGPNEQFF
TRBV12-5,24,.,CASGLRFKDWTDDPIRTSTDTQYF
TRBV20-1,13,medium-sized,CSARRQGITEAFF
TRBV20-1,13,.,CSASQGLGEKLFF
TRBV20-1,12,.,CSAREDYNEQFF
TRBV18,17,.,CASSPPFSLVDGNTIYF
TRBV7-9,15,many,CASSLGGSPGETQYF
TRBV7-9,15,many,CASSLVVSGRNEQFF
TRBV20-1,16,medium-sized,CSAPSGQGLSYNEQFF
TRBV6-1,14,many,CASCGSRLWDEQYF
TRBV20-1,14,many,CSAGTGRAGNTIYF
TRBV5-4,15,many,CASSREQLNTGELFF
TRBV25-1,13,few,CASSERPNSPLHF
TRBV5-1,16,.,CASSLSVAGGSDTRYF
TRBV29-1,14,.,CSAGWDPRGETQYF
TRBV27,16,many,CASSLNGQPLGYGYTF
TRBV30,15,many,CAWSRPLGAQETQYF
TRBV5-1,15,once,CASSLQVQNTGELFF